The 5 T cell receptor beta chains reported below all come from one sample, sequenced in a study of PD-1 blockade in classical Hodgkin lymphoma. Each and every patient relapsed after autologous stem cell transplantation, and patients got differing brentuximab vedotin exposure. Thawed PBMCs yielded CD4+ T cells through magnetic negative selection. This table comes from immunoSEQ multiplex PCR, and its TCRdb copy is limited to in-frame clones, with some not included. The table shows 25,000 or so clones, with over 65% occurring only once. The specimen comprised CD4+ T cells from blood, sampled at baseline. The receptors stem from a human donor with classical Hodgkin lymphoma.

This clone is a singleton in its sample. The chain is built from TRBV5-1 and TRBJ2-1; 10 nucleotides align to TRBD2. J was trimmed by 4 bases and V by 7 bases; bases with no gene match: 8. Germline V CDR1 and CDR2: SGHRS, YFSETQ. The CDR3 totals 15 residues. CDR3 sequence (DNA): TGCGCCAGCGGGCTGACTAGCGGGCGATACAATGAGCAGTTCTTC. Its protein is CASGLTSGRYNEQFF.

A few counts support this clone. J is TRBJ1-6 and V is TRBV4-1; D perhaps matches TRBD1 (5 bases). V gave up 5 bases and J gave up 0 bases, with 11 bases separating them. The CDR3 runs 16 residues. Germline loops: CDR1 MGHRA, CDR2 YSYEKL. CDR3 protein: CASSWDASSYNSPLHF. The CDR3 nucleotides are TGCGCCAGCAGCTGGGACGCGAGCTCCTATAATTCACCCCTCCACTTT.

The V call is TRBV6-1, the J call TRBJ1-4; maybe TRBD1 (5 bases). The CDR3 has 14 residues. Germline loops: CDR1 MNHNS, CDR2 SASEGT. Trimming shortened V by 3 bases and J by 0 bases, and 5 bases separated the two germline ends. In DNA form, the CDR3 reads TGTGCCAGCAGTGACAGGGCAACTAATGAAAAACTGTTTTTT. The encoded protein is CASSDRATNEKLFF.

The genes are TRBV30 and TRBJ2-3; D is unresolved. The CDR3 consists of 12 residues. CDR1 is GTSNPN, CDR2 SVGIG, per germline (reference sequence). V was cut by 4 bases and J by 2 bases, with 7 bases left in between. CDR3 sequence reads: CAWMAYTDTQYF. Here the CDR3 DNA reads TGTGCCTGGATGGCTTACACAGATACGCAGTATTTT.

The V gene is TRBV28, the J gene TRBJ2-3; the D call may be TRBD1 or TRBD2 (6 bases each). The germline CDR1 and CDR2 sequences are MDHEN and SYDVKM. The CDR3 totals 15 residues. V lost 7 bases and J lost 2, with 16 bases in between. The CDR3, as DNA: TGTGCCAGCAACCTGGGGGCGGGGATCACAGATACGCAGTATTTT. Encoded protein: CASNLGAGITDTQYF. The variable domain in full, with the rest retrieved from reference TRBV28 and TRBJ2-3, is DVKVTQSSRYLVKRTGEKVFLECVQDMDHENMFWYRQDPGLGLRLIYFSYDVKMKEKGDIPEGYSVSREKKERFSLILESASTNQTSMYLCASNLGAGITDTQYFGPGTRLTVL.